This is a list of T cell receptor beta chains from one sample in a study of blood T cell repertoires in COVID-19. Profiled with immunoSEQ multiplex PCR; TCRdb holds only in-frame clones, not every one. The profile shows 120,000 to 150,000 clones, over 70% of them singletons. Sequenced input: PBMCs or T cells enriched from blood (not recorded which). The source of these receptors is a man in his fifties in a cohort exposed to, infected with or recovered from COVID-19 (not recorded which). Each CDR3 is given with its conserved first and last residue. D genes are given only for firm matches. Clone size is shown for a subset of rows, as once, few, many or a class of expanded clone.

V: TRBV13
J: TRBJ2-2
size: NA
D: NA
DNA: TGTGCCAGCAGCCCGCAACCGGGACAAAACACCGGGGAGCTGTTTTTT
CDR3: CASSPQPGQNTGELFF

V: TRBV28
J: TRBJ1-1
size: once
D: TRBD1
DNA: TGTGCCAGCATAATAGGACAGGGGGAAGGTGGCACTGAAGCTTTCTTT
CDR3: CASIIGQGEGGTEAFF

V: TRBV14
J: TRBJ2-3
size: NA
D: NA
DNA: TGTGCCAGCAGCCAATCCTTCCGTAGCGGAGGGCTCACAGATACGCAGTATTTT
CDR3: CASSQSFRSGGLTDTQYF

V: TRBV4-1
J: TRBJ1-1
size: NA
D: NA
DNA: TGCGCCAGCAGCCAAACAGCTGAAGCTTTCTTT
CDR3: CASSQTAEAFF

V: TRBV18
J: TRBJ2-5
size: NA
D: TRBD2
DNA: TGTGCCAGCTCACCGTTACCTAGCGGGACCCAGGAGACCCAGTACTTC
CDR3: CASSPLPSGTQETQYF

V: TRBV10-3
J: TRBJ2-1
size: NA
D: TRBD1
DNA: TGTGCCATCAGGAATGGGACAGGTCAAAGGAGTGAGCAGTTCTTC
CDR3: CAIRNGTGQRSEQFF

V: TRBV7-9
J: TRBJ1-2
size: NA
D: NA
DNA: TGTGCCAGCAGCTTAGGGGACACCTCCTATGGCTACACCTTC
CDR3: CASSLGDTSYGYTF

V: TRBV5-5
J: TRBJ1-5
size: NA
D: TRBD1
DNA: TGTGCCAGCAGTCAGGGGGCGTCGGGCAATCAGCCCCAGCATTTT
CDR3: CASSQGASGNQPQHF

V: TRBV12-3/TRBV12-4
J: TRBJ1-6
size: NA
D: NA
DNA: TGTGCCAGCAGTTTTCAGGTTAATTCACCCCTCCACTTT
CDR3: CASSFQVNSPLHF

V: TRBV18
J: TRBJ1-3
size: NA
D: NA
DNA: TGTGCCAGCTCACCCCCCTTAAAAGCTCTCTCTGGAAACACCATATATTTT
CDR3: CASSPPLKALSGNTIYF

V: TRBV19
J: TRBJ2-6
size: NA
D: NA
DNA: TGTGCCAGTAGTATTGGGCTATCTGGGGCCAACGTCCTGACTTTC
CDR3: CASSIGLSGANVLTF

V: TRBV7-9
J: TRBJ2-7
size: NA
D: TRBD2
DNA: TGTGCCAGCAGCTACACTAGCGGGGGGCGCTACGAGCAGTACTTC
CDR3: CASSYTSGGRYEQYF

V: TRBV7-3
J: TRBJ2-3
size: NA
D: TRBD2
DNA: TGTGCCAGCAGCCTACTGGGGCGGGAGTCAGCAGATACGCAGTATTTT
CDR3: CASSLLGRESADTQYF

V: TRBV15
J: TRBJ2-2
size: once
D: NA
DNA: TGTGCCACCAGGGTAATGGCCGCGAACACCGGGGAGCTGTTTTTT
CDR3: CATRVMAANTGELFF

V: TRBV24-1
J: TRBJ1-2
size: NA
D: TRBD1
DNA: TGTGCCACCACAGGGGGCCCAAGCGATGGCTACACCTTC
CDR3: CATTGGPSDGYTF

V: TRBV10-2
J: TRBJ1-1
size: NA
D: NA
DNA: TGCGCCAGCGCCCTCGGCGTTGGCCGGGGCACTGAAGCTTTCTTT
CDR3: CASALGVGRGTEAFF

V: TRBV7-9
J: TRBJ2-7
size: NA
D: TRBD1
DNA: TGTGCCAGCTCGCGGCCGGGACAGAGCTACGAGCAGTACTTC
CDR3: CASSRPGQSYEQYF

V: TRBV7-9
J: TRBJ1-4
size: NA
D: NA
DNA: TGTGCCAGCAGCTTATGGCTGGACAGCAATAATGAAAAACTGTTTTTT
CDR3: CASSLWLDSNNEKLFF

V: TRBV15
J: TRBJ1-5
size: NA
D: TRBD1
DNA: TGTGCCACCAGCAGAGCGCGGCAGGGGGCCGGCAGCAATCAGCCCCAGCATTTT
CDR3: CATSRARQGAGSNQPQHF

V: TRBV11-2
J: TRBJ2-7
size: NA
D: TRBD1
DNA: TGTGCCAGCAGCTTAGCGACAGGGGGGGTCTACGAGCAGTACTTC
CDR3: CASSLATGGVYEQYF

V: TRBV25-1
J: TRBJ1-1
size: NA
D: NA
DNA: TGTGCCAGCAGTGAATTTAGGCAGGGAAACGCTTTCTTT
CDR3: CASSEFRQGNAFF

V: TRBV27
J: TRBJ2-7
size: NA
D: NA
DNA: TGTGCCAGCAGTTTACGGGATGGGAGCTCCTACGAGCAGTACTTC
CDR3: CASSLRDGSSYEQYF

V: TRBV27
J: TRBJ1-5
size: NA
D: NA
DNA: TGTGCCAGCAGCGAAACAGATCAGCCCCAGCATTTT
CDR3: CASSETDQPQHF

V: TRBV7-6
J: TRBJ1-1
size: NA
D: TRBD1
DNA: TGTGCCAGCAGCTTCACCAGGGGGACTGAAGCTTTCTTT
CDR3: CASSFTRGTEAFF

V: TRBV6-5
J: TRBJ1-3
size: once
D: NA
DNA: TGTGCCAGCAGCCCGGGAGGAGGCTCTGGAAACACCATATATTTT
CDR3: CASSPGGGSGNTIYF

V: TRBV7-7
J: TRBJ2-7
size: NA
D: NA
DNA: TGTGCCAGCAGCTTAGGTCAGGGTACCTCCTACGAGCAGTACTTC
CDR3: CASSLGQGTSYEQYF